Below, 30 T cell receptor beta chains from the same sample are listed, as sequenced in a study of control samples from healthy donors and cancer patients. The protocol was immunoSEQ multiplex PCR, while the TCRdb copy is restricted to in-frame clones and leaves out a portion. Among tens of thousands of clones listed, around 84% were seen once. Material for sequencing was PBMCs. These receptors all stem from a man in his 70s with lung cancer.

The chain joins TRBV19 to TRBJ2-3; D not resolved. The CDR3 has 12 residues. V dropped 7 bases and J dropped 4 bases, with 9 bases sitting between them. Germline V lookup: CDR1 LNHDA, CDR2 SQIVND (reference sequence). The CDR3, as DNA: TGTGCCAGTAAATCTCTTGCAGATACGCAGTATTTT. This sequence encodes CASKSLADTQYF.

The chain employs TRBV5-1 and TRBJ2-1; 11 bases map to TRBD2. This CDR3 contains 15 residues. Germline V gives CDR1 SGHRS, CDR2 YFSETQ. V shed 2 bases and J 4 bases; nucleotides not matched to a gene: 2. CDR3 bases: TGCGCCAGCAGCTTAGCTAGCGGGGGGTACAATGAGCAGTTCTTC. Protein sequence: CASSLASGGYNEQFF.

The rearrangement uses TRBV30 and TRBJ1-1; D is ambiguous. The CDR3 extends over 15 amino acids. The V and J ends lost 4 bases and 2 bases respectively, with 17 bases between them. Germline V gene data show CDR1 as GTSNPN and CDR2 as SVGIG (reference sequence). The CDR3, as DNA: TGTGCCTGGACCGTCAATCGTCAGATTAACACTGAAGCTTTCTTT. It encodes CAWTVNRQINTEAFF.

V and J are TRBV6-6 and TRBJ2-3; 9 bases match TRBD2. V lost 5 bases and J lost 0; bases outside the gene matches: 9. CDR1 and CDR2 from the germline V gene are MNHNY and SVGAGI (reference sequence). This CDR3 is 17 amino acids long. The DNA for the CDR3 is TGTGCCAGCAGTCCAAGGGGTAGCGGGGGTAGCACAGATACGCAGTATTTT. Encoded protein: CASSPRGSGGSTDTQYF.

This rearrangement joins TRBV6-6 to TRBJ1-3, with TRBD1 as a possible D gene (5 bases). The CDR3 covers 11 residues. The V end lost 7 bases, the J end lost 9 bases, and 10 bases lay between the germline ends. Per the germline V gene, CDR1 is MNHNY and CDR2 is SVGAGI (reference sequence). This CDR3 is CASTGGGTIYF. The CDR3 DNA reads TGTGCCAGCACTGGGGGTGGCACCATATATTTT.

A single count supports this clone. The genes are TRBV6-5 and TRBJ2-5, with D tentatively TRBD1 (5 bases). The CDR3 length is 14 residues. The germline V and J ends were trimmed by 10 bases and 2 bases, with 17 bases remaining between them. Germline V gene sequence: CDR1 MNHEY, CDR2 SVGAGI. The CDR3 sequence: CATSRAGVQETQYF. The CDR3 DNA reads as TGTGCCACTTCCAGGGCAGGCGTACAAGAGACCCAGTACTTC.

The chain employs TRBV3-1 (or the pseudogene TRBV3-2) and TRBJ2-7; D remains ambiguous. This CDR3 region has 15 residues. The germline gives CDR1 LGHDT, CDR2 YNNKEL (reference sequence). The V end was cut by 4 bases, the J end by 2 bases, with 15 bases between. The CDR3 bases are TGTGCCAGCAGCCTCACAGCTAGAGCAACCTACGAGCAGTACTTC. Encoded protein: CASSLTARATYEQYF.

Notes on this clone: Other DNA sequences of this sample code for an identical CDR3. DNA for the CDR3: TGCGCCAGCAGCTTGGAAGGGAATTCACCCCTCCACTTT. This encodes CASSLEGNSPLHF. The chain is built from TRBV5-1 and TRBJ1-6, with no clear D. The CDR3 has 13 residues. Trimming shortened V by 0 bases and J by 7 bases, and 5 bases separated the two germline ends. CDR1 is SGHRS and CDR2 is YFSETQ in the germline V gene.

V and J are TRBV4-2 and TRBJ1-4; TRBD1 is a possible D gene (5 bases). Germline V lookup: CDR1 LGHNA, CDR2 YNFKEQ. The length of the CDR3 is 16 residues. V gave up 0 bases and J gave up 8 bases, with 16 bases separating them. The CDR3 DNA is TGTGCCAGCAGCCAAGAAAATCCAGGGCCGGAGGAAAAACTGTTTTTT. Amino acid sequence: CASSQENPGPEEKLFF.

The chain joins TRBV6-1 to TRBJ1-2; D call uncertain. Deletions cut 2 bases from V and 4 bases from J, with 5 bases between. Germline V gene sequence: CDR1 MNHNS, CDR2 SASEGT. The CDR3 extends over 12 amino acids. The CDR3 DNA follows: TGTGCCAGCAGTGAACGGCCCTATGGCTACACCTTC. Its protein is CASSERPYGYTF.

The J gene is TRBJ2-1, the V gene TRBV5-1; D remains unclear. V shed 0 bases and J shed 3 bases, with 10 bases lying between them. Germline V lookup: CDR1 SGHRS, CDR2 YFSETQ. This CDR3 has 15 residues. The CDR3 sequence: CASSLEDVNYNEQFF. The CDR3 DNA follows: TGCGCCAGCAGCTTGGAAGACGTGAACTACAATGAGCAGTTCTTC.

The chain combines TRBV28 with TRBJ2-2, with 8 nucleotides matching TRBD1. Germline trimming cut 3 bases from V and 4 bases from J; bases unmatched to any gene: 10. CDR1 and CDR2 (germline): MDHEN, SYDVKM. CDR3 length: 17 residues. The CDR3 bases are TGTGCCAGCAGTTTCAGGCTCGGACAGGGCTCCACCGGGGAGCTGTTTTTT. Translating gives CASSFRLGQGSTGELFF.

The chain combines TRBV5-1 with TRBJ2-3; the D is unclear. This CDR3 comprises 14 residues. V was shortened by 5 bases and J by 0 bases, with 10 bases between the two germline ends. Germline-derived CDR1 and CDR2 are SGHRS and YFSETQ. In DNA, the CDR3 is TGCGCCAGCAGTCCCAGGCCTAGCACAGATACGCAGTATTTT. It codes for CASSPRPSTDTQYF.

This clone was seen a single time. The V and J genes are TRBV15 and TRBJ1-5; D unresolved. This CDR3 contains 17 residues. Per germline, CDR1 LNHNV and CDR2 YYDKDF (reference sequence). Trimming removed 0 bases from V and 5 bases from J, with 17 bases in between. CDR3 loop: CATSRDPPSPRHQPQHF. The CDR3 DNA is TGTGCCACCAGCAGAGATCCCCCAAGCCCGCGTCATCAGCCCCAGCATTTT.

The chain uses TRBV7-9 and TRBJ2-3; D uncertain. Trimming took 2 bases from V and 2 from J, leaving 11 bases between them. CDR3 size: 15 residues. The germline V gene encodes CDR1 SEHNR and CDR2 FQNEAQ (reference sequence). CDR3 sequence reads: CASSLWISNTDTQYF. The CDR3 nucleotides are TGTGCCAGCAGCTTATGGATCTCTAACACAGATACGCAGTATTTT.

The V call is TRBV9, the J call TRBJ1-5, with D unclear. This CDR3 is 14 amino acids long. The V end was cut by 3 bases, the J end by 5 bases, with 12 bases between. Germline V gives CDR1 SGDLS, CDR2 YYNGEE. Here the CDR3 reads CASSARSQDQPQHF. Written as DNA, the CDR3 is TGTGCCAGCAGCGCAAGATCACAAGATCAGCCCCAGCATTTT.

To note about this clone: This sample also contains other DNA sequences that code for the same CDR3. The CDR3 bases are TGTGCCAGCAGCTTAACAGGGCGGAACACTGAAGCTTTCTTT. Translating it yields CASSLTGRNTEAFF. The chain carries TRBV7-3 and TRBJ1-1; no firm D call. There are 14 residues in the CDR3. The germline gives CDR1 SGHTA, CDR2 FQGTGA. Trimming removed 0 bases at V and 1 base at J, with 6 bases between.

This chain joins TRBV27 and TRBJ1-5; D remains ambiguous. There are 16 residues in the CDR3. From germline, CDR1 is MNHEY and CDR2 SMNVEV (reference sequence). V lost 1 base and J lost 3, with 13 bases in between. CDR3 loop: CASSLLTAGLNQPQHF. CDR3 DNA: TGTGCCAGCAGTTTATTAACGGCAGGCCTCAATCAGCCCCAGCATTTT.

The CDR3: CASSKDRVDYEQYF. CDR3 nucleotide sequence: TGCGCCAGCAGCAAGGACAGGGTAGACTACGAGCAGTACTTC. This sequence joins TRBV10-1 and TRBJ2-7; 8 bases match TRBD1. The CDR3 spans 14 residues. Germline V gives CDR1 WNHNN, CDR2 SYGVQD (reference sequence). Trimming removed 6 bases from V and 3 bases from J; junction bases left unmatched: 7.

This clone came up a few times. V usage is TRBV19 and J usage is TRBJ2-4; D might be TRBD1 (6 bases). The CDR3 runs to 16 residues. Germline V CDR1 and CDR2: LNHDA, SQIVND (reference sequence). V dropped 5 bases and J dropped 0 bases, with 14 bases sitting between them. CDR3 region: CASSSGQDLAKNIQYF. CDR3 nucleotides: TGTGCCAGTAGTTCGGGACAAGACCTAGCCAAAAACATTCAGTACTTC.

The J gene is TRBJ2-7, the V gene TRBV12-5, with 8 bases lining up with TRBD2. Per the germline V gene, CDR1 is LGHNT and CDR2 is FRNRAP. The CDR3 is made up of 15 amino acids. V shed 0 bases and J 2 bases; nucleotides not matched to a gene: 3. The CDR3 DNA is TGTGCTAGTGGTTTGGTAAGGCGGGGGGCCTACGAGCAGTACTTC. Amino acid sequence: CASGLVRRGAYEQYF.

The chain combines TRBV19 with TRBJ2-1; 7 nucleotides line up with TRBD1. V trimming: 4 bases; J trimming: 9 bases; junction bases outside the gene matches: 9. This CDR3 contains 14 residues. Germline-derived CDR1 and CDR2 are LNHDA and SQIVND (reference sequence). The CDR3 spells CASSRLDRASEQFF. CDR3 sequence (DNA): TGTGCCAGTAGTAGACTTGACAGGGCTTCTGAGCAGTTCTTC.

The chain has TRBV18 and TRBJ1-2, with D tentatively TRBD1 (6 bases). CDR1 is KGHSH, CDR2 LQKENI, per germline. The CDR3 consists of 15 residues. Trimming pared 3 bases from V and 5 bases from J, leaving 16 bases between. For the CDR3, the DNA is TGTGCCAGCTCACCGGCAGGGGAAGCACTATATGGCTACACCTTC. Its translation: CASSPAGEALYGYTF.

This sequence joins TRBV11-3 and TRBJ2-3; maybe TRBD1 (5 bases). Germline V gene sequence: CDR1 SGHNT, CDR2 YENEEA. This CDR3 is 16 amino acids long. Trimming removed 2 bases at V and 5 bases at J, with 17 bases between. The CDR3 spells CASSLTAGWFGDTQYF. The CDR3 DNA is TGTGCCAGCAGCTTAACGGCAGGGTGGTTTGGAGATACGCAGTATTTT. Full variable domain (remainder filled in from reference TRBV11-3 and TRBJ2-3): EAGVVQSPRYKIIEKKQPVAFWCNPISGHNTLYWYLQNLGQGPELLIRYENEEAVDDSQLPKDRFSAERLKGVDSTLKIQPAELGDSAVYLCASSLTAGWFGDTQYFGPGTRLTVL.

This chain uses TRBV7-3 with TRBJ2-5; 11 nucleotides line up with TRBD2. V gave up 4 bases and J gave up 4 bases; unmatched junction bases: 2. CDR1 is SGHTA, CDR2 FQGTGA, per germline. The CDR3 has 14 amino acids. CDR3 bases: TGTGCCAGCAGCTCTAGCGGGGGGATAGAGACCCAGTACTTC. It codes for CASSSSGGIETQYF.

The chain employs TRBV12-5 and TRBJ2-7; a weak D match, TRBD1 (6 bases). V lost 5 bases to trimming and J lost 0 bases, with 11 bases between them. Germline lookup yields CDR1 LGHNT and CDR2 FRNRAP. The CDR3 has 14 amino acids. CDR3 loop: CASGTPQGSYEQYF. In nucleotides, the CDR3 is TGTGCTAGTGGTACACCACAGGGCTCCTACGAGCAGTACTTC.

This rearrangement joins TRBV12-3 or TRBV12-4 to TRBJ2-2, with unresolved D. Trimming cost V 7 bases and J 6 bases, with 12 bases left between them. This CDR3 comprises 13 residues. In DNA form, the CDR3 reads TGTGCCAGCAAGGGTGATGGTGCCGGGGAGCTGTTTTTT. Translation gives CASKGDGAGELFF.

The chain recombines TRBV10-1 with TRBJ2-3; 7 positions match TRBD2. The CDR3 has 15 amino acids. The V and J ends lost 3 bases and 2 bases, in that order; junction bases with no gene match: 5. Germline CDR1 and CDR2: WNHNN and SYGVQD (reference sequence). DNA for the CDR3: TGCGCCAGCAGTGAAGGAGCGGGGCTCACAGATACGCAGTATTTT. Protein: CASSEGAGLTDTQYF.

The CDR3 nucleotides read TGTGCCAGCAGCTTGCTAGGGACCCTCCGCACAGATACGCAGTATTTT. Amino acid sequence: CASSLLGTLRTDTQYF. This chain uses TRBV5-6 with TRBJ2-3, with D perhaps matching TRBD1 or TRBD2 (5 bases each). CDR1 and CDR2 from the germline V gene are SGHDT and YYEEEE. This CDR3 has 16 residues. V lost 1 base to trimming and J lost 1 base, with 13 bases between them. Filled out from reference TRBV5-6 and TRBJ2-3, the complete variable domain reads DAGVTQSPTHLIKTRGQQVTLRCSPKSGHDTVSWYQQALGQGPQFIFQYYEEEERQRGNFPDRFSGHQFPNYSSELNVNALLLGDSALYLCASSLLGTLRTDTQYFGPGTRLTVL.

The rearrangement uses TRBV28 and TRBJ2-7, with 10 bases matching TRBD1. The trim removed 0 bases at V and 0 bases at J, leaving 2 bases unmatched. Germline CDR1 is MDHEN and CDR2 is SYDVKM. The length of the CDR3 is 16 residues. As DNA, the CDR3 is TGTGCCAGCAGTTTATGGGGACAGGGGAACTCCTACGAGCAGTACTTC. Its translation: CASSLWGQGNSYEQYF.